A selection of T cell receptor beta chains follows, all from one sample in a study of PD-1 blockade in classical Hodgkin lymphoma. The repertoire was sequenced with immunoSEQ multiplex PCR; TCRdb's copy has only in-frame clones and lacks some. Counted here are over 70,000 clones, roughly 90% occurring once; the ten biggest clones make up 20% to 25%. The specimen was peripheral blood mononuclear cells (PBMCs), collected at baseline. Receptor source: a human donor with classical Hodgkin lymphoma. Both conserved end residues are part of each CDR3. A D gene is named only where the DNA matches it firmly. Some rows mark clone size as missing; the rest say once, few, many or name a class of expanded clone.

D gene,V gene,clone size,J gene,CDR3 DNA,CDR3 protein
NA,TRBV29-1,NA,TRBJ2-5,TGCAGCGTTGTGGACACCAGCCAAGGCACCCAGTACTTC,CSVVDTSQGTQYF
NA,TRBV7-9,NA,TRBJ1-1,TGTGCCAGCAGCTCACCTCCAGGACGGACGAACACTGAAGCTTTCTTT,CASSSPPGRTNTEAFF
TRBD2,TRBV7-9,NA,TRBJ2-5,TGTGCCAGCAGCCCATTGACTAGCGGGAGGGGGTACCAAGAGACCCAGTACTTC,CASSPLTSGRGYQETQYF
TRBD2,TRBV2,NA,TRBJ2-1,TGTGCCATCGGGGACTACCTCGTCAACAATGAGCAGTTCTTC,CAIGDYLVNNEQFF
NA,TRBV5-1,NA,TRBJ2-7,TGCGCCAGCAGTGGACACGCAACCTACGAGCAGTACTTC,CASSGHATYEQYF
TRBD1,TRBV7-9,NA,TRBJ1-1,TGTGCCAGCAGTGCGGGACAGGGGTACACTGAAGCTTTCTTT,CASSAGQGYTEAFF
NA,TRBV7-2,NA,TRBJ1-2,TGTGCCAGCAGCATCGGGCCCGGGGGGGTCGGAGGCTACACCTTC,CASSIGPGGVGGYTF
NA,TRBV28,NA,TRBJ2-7,TGTGCCAGCAGCGGGAAGAAGATAGCGTCCGCCTACGAGCAGTACTTC,CASSGKKIASAYEQYF
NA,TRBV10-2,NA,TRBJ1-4,TGCGCCAGCAGAGACGCAACTAATGAAAAACTGTTTTTT,CASRDATNEKLFF
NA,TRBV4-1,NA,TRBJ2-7,TGCGCCAGCAGCTTGAGTAGCGGAAACGAGCAGTACTTC,CASSLSSGNEQYF
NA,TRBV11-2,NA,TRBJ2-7,TGTGCCAGCAGCTTAGATATGGAGGGGGACCGCGTCGAGCAGTACTTC,CASSLDMEGDRVEQYF
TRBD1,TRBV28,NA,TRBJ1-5,TGTGCCAGCAGTTTGGGGCAGGGGGCTGTTCAGCCCCAGCATTTT,CASSLGQGAVQPQHF
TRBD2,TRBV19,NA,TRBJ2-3,TGTGCCAGTAGTCATACACTAGCGGGAGGTACAGATACGCAGTATTTT,CASSHTLAGGTDTQYF
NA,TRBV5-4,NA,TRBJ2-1,TGTGCCAGCAGCTTGGACCCGTCCTGGACCCCCTCCTACAATGAGCAGTTCTTC,CASSLDPSWTPSYNEQFF
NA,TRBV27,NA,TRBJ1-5,TGTGCCAGCAGTTTGGCGAGAGATCAGCCCCAGCATTTT,CASSLARDQPQHF
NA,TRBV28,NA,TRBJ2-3,TGTGCCAGCGAAGAGGGGGGCACAGATACGCAGTATTTT,CASEEGGTDTQYF
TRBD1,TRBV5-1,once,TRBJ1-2,TGCGCCAGCAGCCGGACAGGGGTAGCGAATGGCTACACCTTC,CASSRTGVANGYTF
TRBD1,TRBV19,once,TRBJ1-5,TGTGCCAGTAAAGGGGACAGGGGGCCTCAGCCCCAGCATTTT,CASKGDRGPQPQHF
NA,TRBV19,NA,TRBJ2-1,TGTGCCAGTAGCCCTAGTGCGAGCTCCTACAATGAGCAGTTCTTC,CASSPSASSYNEQFF
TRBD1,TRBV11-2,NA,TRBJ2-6,TGTGCCAGCAGGCAACCAGGGGGCGCTGGGGCCAACGTCCTGACTTTC,CASRQPGGAGANVLTF
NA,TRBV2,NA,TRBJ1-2,TGTGCCAGCAGTGGAGGCCATGGACCTGGGGATGGCTACACCTTC,CASSGGHGPGDGYTF
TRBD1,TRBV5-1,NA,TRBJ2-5,TGCGCCAGCAGCTTGGTCCCGGACAGGGGGTGGGAAGAGACCCAGTACTTC,CASSLVPDRGWEETQYF
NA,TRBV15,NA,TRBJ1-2,TGTGCCACCAGCAGCGGGGGGGTCCGTAACTATGGCTACACCTTC,CATSSGGVRNYGYTF
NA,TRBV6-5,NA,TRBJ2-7,TGTGCCAGCAGTTACCCCGGGACAAACTCCCACGAGCAGTACTTC,CASSYPGTNSHEQYF
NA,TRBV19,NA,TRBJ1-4,TGTGCCAGTAAGCTTTTTGGGGATCACAATGAAAAACTGTTTTTT,CASKLFGDHNEKLFF
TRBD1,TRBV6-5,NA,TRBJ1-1,TGTGCCAGCAGCAACCGGGACAGGGGGCTTAATGAAGCTTTCTTT,CASSNRDRGLNEAFF
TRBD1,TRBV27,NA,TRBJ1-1,TGTGCCAGCAGTTTTTCAGGGGGGAACACTGAAGCTTTCTTT,CASSFSGGNTEAFF
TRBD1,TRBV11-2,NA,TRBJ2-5,TGTGCCAGCAGCAGACAGGGGGCTTCGGAGACCCAGTACTTC,CASSRQGASETQYF
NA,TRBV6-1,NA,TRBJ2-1,TGTGCCAGCAGTGAATCAGACAGTACTACCTACAATGAGCAGTTCTTC,CASSESDSTTYNEQFF
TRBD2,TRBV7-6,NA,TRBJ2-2,TGTGCCAGCAGCGCTCTAGCGGGACGGAACACCGGGGAGCTGTTTTTT,CASSALAGRNTGELFF
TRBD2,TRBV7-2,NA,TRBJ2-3,TGTGCCAGCAGCTCGATTAGCGGGAGCACAGATACGCAGTATTTT,CASSSISGSTDTQYF
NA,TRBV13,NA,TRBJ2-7,TGTGCCAGCAGCCCCTATCGGGACTCCTACGAGCAGTACTTC,CASSPYRDSYEQYF
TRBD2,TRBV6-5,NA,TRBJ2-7,TGTGCCAGCATGGAGCGGGAGGGCCAAGGCTACGAGCAGTACTTC,CASMEREGQGYEQYF
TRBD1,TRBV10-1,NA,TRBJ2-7,TGCGCCAGCAGTGAGGGACAGGGGTCGGCCTACGAGCAGTACTTC,CASSEGQGSAYEQYF
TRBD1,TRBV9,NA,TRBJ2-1,TGTGCCAGCAGCGCCAGGGACAGGGGCAATGAGCAGTTCTTC,CASSARDRGNEQFF
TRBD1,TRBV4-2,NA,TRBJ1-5,TGTGCCAGCAGCCGTGACAGGGTTGGAGACAATCAGCCCCAGCATTTT,CASSRDRVGDNQPQHF
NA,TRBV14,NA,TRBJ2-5,TGTGCCAGCAGCCAAGGGGGCGAGACGTCGGAAGAGACCCAGTACTTC,CASSQGGETSEETQYF
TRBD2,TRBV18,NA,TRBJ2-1,TGTGCCAGCTCACCGGCTAGCGGGAGTGAGCAGTTCTTC,CASSPASGSEQFF
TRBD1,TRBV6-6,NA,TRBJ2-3,TGTGCCAGCAGTGACCGGGACAGGGGCACAGATACGCAGTATTTT,CASSDRDRGTDTQYF
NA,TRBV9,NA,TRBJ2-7,TGTGCCAGCAGCGTAGAGTCAGGAAGGCCCTACGAGCAGTACTTC,CASSVESGRPYEQYF
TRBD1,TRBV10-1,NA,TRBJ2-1,TGCGCCAGCAGTGGCAGGACAGGGGATGTCAATGAGCAGTTCTTC,CASSGRTGDVNEQFF
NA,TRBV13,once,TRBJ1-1,TGTGCCAGCAGCTTCAGGACATCTGAAGCTTTCTTT,CASSFRTSEAFF
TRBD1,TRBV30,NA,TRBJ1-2,TGTGCCTGGAGCGGACAGGGAGATGGCTACACCTTC,CAWSGQGDGYTF
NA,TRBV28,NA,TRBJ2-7,TGTGCCAGCAGTTTACAGAGCTCCTACGAGCAGTACTTC,CASSLQSSYEQYF
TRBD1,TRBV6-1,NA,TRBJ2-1,TGTGCCAGCAGCTCAGGGGGCGCGTGGCCCAATGAGCAGTTCTTC,CASSSGGAWPNEQFF
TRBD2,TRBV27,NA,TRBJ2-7,TGTGCCGGGACTAGCGGGAACTCCTACGAGCAGTACTTC,CAGTSGNSYEQYF
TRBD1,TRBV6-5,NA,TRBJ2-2,TGTGCCAGCAGTTTTGGGACAGGGTCGTCCGGGGAGCTGTTTTTT,CASSFGTGSSGELFF
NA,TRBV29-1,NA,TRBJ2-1,TGCAGCGTTCGGCCGTCGAGCTCCTACAATGAGCAGTTCTTC,CSVRPSSSYNEQFF
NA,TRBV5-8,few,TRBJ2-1,TGTGCCAGCAGCGACGTGCTAGCGGAGCAGTTCTTC,CASSDVLAEQFF
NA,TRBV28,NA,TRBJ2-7,TGTGCCAGCAGTCGGGGGCGGGGCCCTTCCTACGAGCAGTACTTC,CASSRGRGPSYEQYF
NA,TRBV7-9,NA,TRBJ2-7,TGTGCCAGCAGCCCCCACCGGGTGCCCCCCCACGAGCAGTACTTC,CASSPHRVPPHEQYF
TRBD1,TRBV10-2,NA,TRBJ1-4,TGCGCCAGCAGTGACCCACAGGGGAGGAATGAAAAACTGTTTTTT,CASSDPQGRNEKLFF
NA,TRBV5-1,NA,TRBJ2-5,TGCGCCAGCAGCGCCGGCGGTACATGGGGCGAAGAGACCCAGTACTTC,CASSAGGTWGEETQYF